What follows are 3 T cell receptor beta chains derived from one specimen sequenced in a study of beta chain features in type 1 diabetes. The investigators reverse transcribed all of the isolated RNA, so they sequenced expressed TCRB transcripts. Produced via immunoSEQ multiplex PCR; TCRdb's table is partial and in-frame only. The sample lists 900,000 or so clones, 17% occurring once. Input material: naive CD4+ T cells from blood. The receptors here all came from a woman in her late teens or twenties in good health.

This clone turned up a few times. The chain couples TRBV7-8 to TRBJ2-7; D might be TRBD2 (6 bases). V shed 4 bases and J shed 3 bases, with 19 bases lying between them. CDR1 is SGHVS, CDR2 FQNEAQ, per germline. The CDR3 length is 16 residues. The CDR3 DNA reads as TGTGCCAGCAGCTCCCGGCCGATGCGGGGCGACTACGAGCAGTACTTC. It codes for CASSSRPMRGDYEQYF.

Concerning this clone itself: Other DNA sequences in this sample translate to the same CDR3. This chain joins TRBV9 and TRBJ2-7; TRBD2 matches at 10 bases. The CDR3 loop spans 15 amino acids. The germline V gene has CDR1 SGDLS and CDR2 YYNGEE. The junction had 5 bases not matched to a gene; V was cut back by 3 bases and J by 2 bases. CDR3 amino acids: CASSAGTSVTYEQYF. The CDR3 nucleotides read TGTGCCAGCAGCGCCGGGACTAGCGTTACCTACGAGCAGTACTTC.

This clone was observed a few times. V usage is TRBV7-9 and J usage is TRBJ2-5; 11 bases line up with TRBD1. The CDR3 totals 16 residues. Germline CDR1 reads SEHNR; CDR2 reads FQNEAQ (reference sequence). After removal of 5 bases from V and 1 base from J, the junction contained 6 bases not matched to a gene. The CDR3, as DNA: TGTGCCAGCAGCCCTGGACAGGGGGCACCCCAAGAGACCCAGTACTTC. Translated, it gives CASSPGQGAPQETQYF.